The TCR beta chain under discussion was sequenced for a study of technical replicates of blood from four donors (dated by TCRdb to the late 2010s). The library was obtained by the immunoSEQ multiplex PCR assay. TCRdb took over this immuneACCESS table, retaining in-frame rearrangements with V and J assigned. Such tables are incomplete; in checked studies, under half of the missing clones stem from an unresolved V gene, and the remainder is unexplained. Recorded for this sample are 74,000 or so clones; about 96% of them occurred a single time. The ten largest clonotypes hold roughly 0.35% of the sample. Points on this clone: The specificity of this receptor is unknown. Base-call qualities are not available, and no considerably larger clone is one nucleotide away.

V is shortened by 5 bases, J by 1 base, and the region joining them spans 9 bases. CDR3 length: 13 amino acids, cysteine to phenylalanine. CDR3 DNA only is kept here, 39 bases in frame from base 1. The CDR1 and CDR2 encoded by the germline V gene are SGHTA and FQGTGA. The chain is assembled from TRBV7-3 and TRBJ2-7; 5 matching bases give a weak D call of TRBD2. The source material was T cells isolated from PBMCs. The sequence derives from a human donor in good health. The CDR3: CASSPADSYEQYF. The nucleotides read TGTGCCAGCAGCCCAGCGGATTCCTACGAGCAGTACTTC.